This T cell receptor (beta chain) was captured in a study of identical twins. The CDR3 spans 18 residues. The germline V gene has CDR1 DFQATT and CDR2 SNEGSKA (reference sequence). Trimming removed 3 bases from V and 3 bases from J; junction bases left unmatched: 9. After template switching added a universal primer site, the resulting cDNA carried unique molecular identifiers. TCRdb reanalysed the 5' RACE reads using MiXCR and keeps one entry per CDR3 protein. The repertoire holds approximately 550,000 distinct CDR3 sequences, around 22% seen once, with approximately 0.48% in the top ten. The data were also submitted as part of a second study, on yellow fever vaccine responses in identical twins.

The TCR originated in a woman under 30 in good health. The V gene is TRBV20-1, the J gene TRBJ2-1; 15 bases line up with TRBD2. The sequencing input was CD4+ T cells sorted from blood. The CDR3 bases are TGCAGTGCTAGGACCCCCTGGACTAGCGGGAGGGACTACAATGAGCAGTTCTTC. Its protein is CSARTPWTSGRDYNEQFF.